These T cell receptor beta chains were read from a single sample in a study of cytotoxic CD8 clonotypes in ibrutinib-treated CLL. Assay used: immunoSEQ multiplex PCR; TCRdb lists only in-frame clones, some missing. The sample yields 200,000 or so clones, approximately 70% seen once. The material was PBMCs, obtained after 12 months of ibrutinib treatment. The receptor source for this set is a human donor with chronic lymphocytic leukemia. Each CDR3 is given with its conserved first and last residue. Each record gives: J gene, clone size, D gene, V gene, CDR3 DNA, CDR3 protein. A D gene is named only where the DNA matches it firmly. A row's size may be missing; if present it is once, few, many or a size class.

TRBJ1-3 | . | . | TRBV28 | TGTGCCAGCCGAGGGGGTGGTGGAAACACCATATATTTT | CASRGGGGNTIYF
TRBJ1-4 | . | . | TRBV4-1 | TGCGCCAGCAGCCAAGAACTGACAGCAACTAATGAAAAACTGTTTTTT | CASSQELTATNEKLFF
TRBJ1-5 | . | TRBD1 | TRBV19 | TGTGCCAGTAGTATCACAGGGGGAATGGGGCATCAGCCCCAGCATTTT | CASSITGGMGHQPQHF
TRBJ1-3 | once | . | TRBV5-4 | TGTGCCAGCAGCTCCTTCGAACAGGGAAACACCATATATTTT | CASSSFEQGNTIYF
TRBJ2-5 | . | . | TRBV4-1 | TGCGCCAGCAGCCAACTAGCTGAAGAGACCCAGTACTTC | CASSQLAEETQYF
TRBJ2-7 | once | TRBD1 | TRBV7-3 | TGTGCCAGCAGTTATGACAGGGCTGAAGAGCAGTACTTC | CASSYDRAEEQYF
TRBJ2-6 | . | . | TRBV25-1 | TGTGCCAGCAGTGATTCGGACGGACTCTCTGGGGCCAACGTCCTGACTTTC | CASSDSDGLSGANVLTF
TRBJ1-2 | . | TRBD1 | TRBV5-4 | TGTGCCAGCAGCCCGGGACAGAACATCTATGGCTACACCTTC | CASSPGQNIYGYTF
TRBJ2-7 | . | TRBD1 | TRBV7-2 | TGTGCCAGCAGCTTAGGGACAGGGATGCTCGAGCAGTACTTC | CASSLGTGMLEQYF
TRBJ2-7 | . | TRBD2 | TRBV4-3 | TGCGCCAGCAGCCAAGAATGGGGGCTTGCGGGAGGAGTAAACGAGCAGTACTTC | CASSQEWGLAGGVNEQYF
TRBJ2-7 | few | . | TRBV28 | TGTGCCAGCAGTTTCTTGGCCTACGAGCAGTACTTC | CASSFLAYEQYF
TRBJ1-5 | few | . | TRBV30 | TGTGCCTGGAGTCAGGACAGTAGCAATCAGCCCCAGCATTTT | CAWSQDSSNQPQHF
TRBJ1-5 | . | . | TRBV21-1 | TGTGCCAGCAGCCCCCCCAGGGGTTATAGCAATCAGCCCCAGCATTTT | CASSPPRGYSNQPQHF
TRBJ2-1 | . | . | TRBV30 | TGTGCCTGGAGTGGGACTGGACCTCCTGATGAGCAGTTCTTC | CAWSGTGPPDEQFF
TRBJ2-7 | . | TRBD2 | TRBV7-8 | TGTGCCAGCAGCCCCGAAGGACTAGCGGTTAATTACGAGCAGTACTTC | CASSPEGLAVNYEQYF
TRBJ1-5 | . | . | TRBV27 | TGTGCCAGCAGTCTGGGACACTCCTATCAGCCCCAGCATTTT | CASSLGHSYQPQHF
TRBJ1-2 | . | . | TRBV29-1 | TGCAGCGTGGGGCAGACTAACTATGGCTACACCTTC | CSVGQTNYGYTF
TRBJ1-1 | . | . | TRBV6-6 | TGTGCCAGCAGACCCGACGGGAGAGCAACTGAAGCTTTCTTT | CASRPDGRATEAFF
TRBJ2-3 | few | TRBD1 | TRBV9 | TGTGCCAGCAGCGTGAGGGGTGACAGGGGCACAGATACGCAGTATTTT | CASSVRGDRGTDTQYF
TRBJ1-5 | few | TRBD1 | TRBV6-5 | TGTGCCAGCAGTTACAGGGGACAGTCCAATCAGCCCCAGCATTTT | CASSYRGQSNQPQHF
TRBJ1-2 | . | . | TRBV30 | TGTGCCTGGACCTCCGGAGAGCTGAACTATGGCTACACCTTC | CAWTSGELNYGYTF
TRBJ2-3 | . | . | TRBV7-2 | TGTGCCAGCAGCCTCCAAGCCGATACGCAGTATTTT | CASSLQADTQYF
TRBJ2-1 | few | TRBD2 | TRBV27 | TGTGCCAGCAGTTTACTAGCGGGGGGTGAGCAGTTCTTC | CASSLLAGGEQFF
TRBJ2-7 | few | TRBD2 | TRBV4-1 | TGCGCCAGCAGCCCGCGGGAGTTTTACGAGCAGTACTTC | CASSPREFYEQYF
TRBJ1-5 | . | . | TRBV27 | TGTGCCAGCAGTTTCCCAACGGGACGGCGCAATCAGCCCCAGCATTTT | CASSFPTGRRNQPQHF
TRBJ2-1 | . | . | TRBV10-2 | TGCGCCACTCGGTCATTCGATGAGCAGTTCTTC | CATRSFDEQFF
TRBJ1-2 | . | . | TRBV5-6 | TGTGCCAGCAGCTTGGCCAGGGTGAGGATGAGGAACTATGGCTACACCTTC | CASSLARVRMRNYGYTF
TRBJ1-2 | . | . | TRBV18 | TGTGCCAGCTCACCGGTTATTGCCGGGGGGGCGGCAAACTATGGCTACACCTTC | CASSPVIAGGAANYGYTF
TRBJ2-7 | . | TRBD2 | TRBV28 | TGTGCCAGCAGTCCCCCGGGTAGCGGGGATCCCTACGAGCAGTACTTC | CASSPPGSGDPYEQYF
TRBJ1-3 | once | . | TRBV30 | TGTGCCTGGAACGGGGTCTCTGGAAACACCATATATTTT | CAWNGVSGNTIYF
TRBJ1-5 | medium-sized | . | TRBV4-1 | TGCGCCAGCAGCCACCAGGGCGACAATCAGCCCCAGCATTTT | CASSHQGDNQPQHF
TRBJ1-1 | . | TRBD1 | TRBV27 | TGTGCCAGCAGTTTAGTGGGACAGGGAAACACTGAAGCTTTCTTT | CASSLVGQGNTEAFF
TRBJ2-1 | few | TRBD2 | TRBV7-2 | TGTGCCAGCAGCCCTAGCGGGAGTAACTACAATGAGCAGTTCTTC | CASSPSGSNYNEQFF
TRBJ2-3 | . | TRBD2 | TRBV28 | TGTGCCAGCAGTAAGAAGCGGGATTCTTGGAAAGATACGCAGTATTTT | CASSKKRDSWKDTQYF
TRBJ1-1 | . | TRBD1 | TRBV30 | TGTGCCTGGAAAGTCGGGACAGGGGGTACTGAAGCTTTCTTT | CAWKVGTGGTEAFF
TRBJ1-4 | . | . | TRBV28 | TGTGCCAGCAGTTTCCGGGGTCGTAATGAAAAACTGTTTTTT | CASSFRGRNEKLFF
TRBJ2-1 | . | . | TRBV30 | TGTGCCTGGAGTCCAATACAGGGAGGGGATGAGCAGTTCTTC | CAWSPIQGGDEQFF
TRBJ2-7 | . | . | TRBV7-9 | TGTGCCAGCAGCAGAGGGATCGAGCAGTACTTC | CASSRGIEQYF
TRBJ1-1 | once | . | TRBV19 | TGTGCCAGTACATACAGTCCGGCCGCGAACACTGAAGCTTTCTTT | CASTYSPAANTEAFF
TRBJ2-1 | . | TRBD2 | TRBV19 | TGTGCCAGTAGTCCGGGACTAGAGGCGAATGAGCAGTTCTTC | CASSPGLEANEQFF
TRBJ1-5 | . | . | TRBV4-3 | TGCGCCAGCAGCCAAGACGGGGGGAACAATCAGCCCCAGCATTTT | CASSQDGGNNQPQHF
TRBJ2-7 | . | . | TRBV29-1 | TGCAGCGTGAAGGGACACTATAATTTTAATTGGCAGTACTTC | CSVKGHYNFNWQYF
TRBJ1-3 | . | . | TRBV18 | TGTGCCACCCAGTCTGGACCCTCTGGAAACACCATATATTTT | CATQSGPSGNTIYF
TRBJ2-1 | . | . | TRBV29-1 | TGCAGCGGGGGCCCGTCGGGTGAGCAGTTCTTC | CSGGPSGEQFF
TRBJ1-2 | . | . | TRBV21-1 | TGTGCCAGCAGCAAAGGGGTAGGGCTGATTTATGGCTACACCTTC | CASSKGVGLIYGYTF
TRBJ2-1 | few | . | TRBV9 | TGTGCCAGCAGCGTAGATGGCGGGACTTACAATGAGCAGTTCTTC | CASSVDGGTYNEQFF
TRBJ1-3 | . | . | TRBV19 | TGTGCCAGTATGCAGAGGACGGAAAACACCATATATTTT | CASMQRTENTIYF
TRBJ2-5 | few | . | TRBV6-5 | TGTGCCAGCAGCCGCAGGGACGTCCAAGAGACCCAGTACTTC | CASSRRDVQETQYF
TRBJ2-3 | few | TRBD2 | TRBV2 | TGTGCCAGCAGTGAGGGACTAGCGGGGGTCACAGATACGCAGTATTTT | CASSEGLAGVTDTQYF
TRBJ2-7 | . | . | TRBV18 | TGTGCCAGCTCCCTTAGGGGCCACGAGCAGTACTTC | CASSLRGHEQYF
TRBJ1-2 | . | TRBD1 | TRBV28 | TGTGCCAGCAGCTCACAGGGGGGCCTCTATGGCTACACCTTC | CASSSQGGLYGYTF
TRBJ2-7 | . | . | TRBV7-9 | TGTGCCAGCAGCTTAGTGGGACTCGACGAGCAGTACTTC | CASSLVGLDEQYF
TRBJ2-2 | many | . | TRBV28 | TGTGCCAGCAGAAGAACTAGAGTGAGATTCAACACCGGGGAGCTGTTTTTT | CASRRTRVRFNTGELFF